Below are 6 T cell receptor beta chains sequenced from a single sample in a study of monozygotic twins with inflammatory bowel disease. TCRdb re-analyzed the 5' RACE reads; it lists each CDR3 protein once, without DNA. This repertoire includes approximately 400,000 distinct CDR3 sequences. The sample was blood. All receptors come from a human donor with ulcerative colitis or Crohn's disease, or a healthy co-twin of an affected twin (not recorded which).

The V and J genes are TRBV7-9 and TRBJ1-1. CDR3 length equals 13 residues. Looked up from germline, CDR1 is SEHNR and CDR2 is FQNEAQ (reference sequence). CDR3 sequence: CASSLGREGEAFF.

V usage is TRBV5-1 and J usage is TRBJ1-1; TCRdb designates TRBD1, a call that cannot be tested without DNA. Per germline, CDR1 SGHRS and CDR2 YFSETQ. This CDR3 comprises 13 residues. The CDR3 sequence is CASSSQVDTAAFF.

The chain couples TRBV7-2 to TRBJ2-1; TCRdb designates TRBD1, a call that cannot be tested without DNA. Per germline, CDR1 SGHTA and CDR2 FQGNSA. This CDR3 spans 13 amino acids. This chain's CDR3 is CASSPSDAPTKFF.

This chain connects TRBV20-1 to TRBJ2-7; no DNA is available, so the TRBD1 call from TCRdb remains unchecked. CDR1 DFQATT and CDR2 SNEGSKA come from the germline V gene (reference sequence). The CDR3 loop spans 14 amino acids. The CDR3 here is CSARDRRGQYEQYF.

The chain is built from TRBV6-2 or TRBV6-3 and TRBJ2-1; TCRdb names TRBD2, which stays unverified in the absence of DNA. The germline V gene has CDR1 MNHEY and CDR2 SVGEGT. This CDR3 spans 17 amino acids. The CDR3 protein is CASSFIAGGPSYNEQFF.

V and J are TRBV27 and TRBJ2-7; TCRdb outputs TRBD1, but without DNA this stays unchecked. The CDR3 loop spans 15 amino acids. Germline loops: CDR1 MNHEY, CDR2 SMNVEV (reference sequence). This CDR3 reads CASSQVGQGVYEQYF.